The clone carrying this TCR beta chain was seen repeatedly, ten times or more. The CDR3 runs 16 residues. Trimming took 3 bases from V and 6 from J; bases not matched to a gene: 9. CDR1 is MDHEN and CDR2 is SYDVKM in the germline V gene. From RNA transcripts, TCR beta CDR3 regions were amplified. Carried out on the TCR CDR3, a first-round RT-PCR used the HTBI primer set. TCRdb reprocessed the multiplex PCR reads with MiXCR, giving one entry per CDR3 protein. Of 370,000 or so distinct CDR3 sequences in the sample, 15% to 19% were seen once. The sample comes from a study of T cells in Graves' hyperthyroidism and ophthalmopathy. Any symptoms of ophthalmopathy came after the first hyperthyroidism diagnosis, from which the blood sample dates. It was less than 13 ml of fresh peripheral blood that supplied the PBMCs.

The sequencing input was blood. V usage is TRBV28 and J usage is TRBJ2-3; TRBD2 matches at 10 bases. The clonotype originates from a woman aged 18-29 years with Graves' hyperthyroidism that later progressed to Graves' ophthalmopathy. The CDR3 sequence: CASSFALAGDGDTQYF. CDR3 DNA sequence: TGTGCCAGCAGTTTTGCGCTAGCGGGAGACGGGGATACGCAGTATTTT.